A single sample gave rise to the 14 T cell receptor beta chains below, sequenced in a study of Ad26.COV2.S vaccination and SARS-CoV-2 variants. Treatment in this sample: 19 received Ad26.COV2.S at low or high dose, single or two shots; about five received placebo; per-sample allocation not given. Sampling took place 63 days after the first vaccine or placebo injection. Repertoires were generated with immunoSEQ multiplex PCR, while TCRdb's copy carries only in-frame clones and drops some. The sample has around 450,000 clones; roughly 89% are singletons. The sample here was peripheral blood, taken in a trial of Ad26.COV2.S vaccine versus placebo. Source of these receptors: a person aged 18-65 years who received the Ad26.COV2.S COVID-19 vaccine or a placebo.

The CDR3 DNA follows: TGTGCCAGCAGCTTGAGTTCAGCACTGGGGACCTACAATGAGCAGTTCTTC. Encoded protein: CASSLSSALGTYNEQFF. The chain uses TRBV5-6 and TRBJ2-1; D remains unclear. This CDR3 is built from 17 residues. The V gene's germline CDR1 is SGHDT and CDR2 YYEEEE. The ends were cut back, 1 base at V and 2 bases at J, with 16 bases in the middle.

The V and J genes are TRBV11-2 and TRBJ2-5; a weak D match, TRBD2 (6 bases). The CDR3 spans 17 residues. The germline V gene has CDR1 SGHAT and CDR2 FQNNGV. V was clipped by 0 bases and J by 5 bases, with 19 bases between them. The CDR3 spells CASSLEGRRVGRETQYF. The CDR3 nucleotides are TGTGCCAGCAGCTTAGAGGGCCGGAGGGTGGGTAGGGAGACCCAGTACTTC.

The CDR3 sequence: CASSPLGTVHEKLFF. In DNA form, the CDR3 reads TGTGCCAGCAGCCCCTTAGGGACTGTGCATGAAAAACTGTTTTTT. The rearrangement links TRBV27 to TRBJ1-4, with a possible D match to TRBD1 (5 bases). The CDR3 sequence is 15 residues long. Germline CDR1 and CDR2: MNHEY and SMNVEV (reference sequence). V lost 6 bases and J lost 6, with 17 bases in between.

V and J are TRBV6-5 and TRBJ1-1; D uncertain. The CDR3 is 11 residues long. Trimming cost V 7 bases and J 3 bases, with 6 bases left between them. Germline values: CDR1 MNHEY, CDR2 SVGAGI. The CDR3 DNA follows: TGTGCCAGCAAAAGGGACACTGAAGCTTTCTTT. Encoded protein: CASKRDTEAFF.

The chain employs TRBV4-3 and TRBJ2-3; TRBD2 aligns across 11 bases. J gave up 6 bases and V 0 bases, and 5 bases lay outside the gene matches. Germline CDR1 reads LGHNA; CDR2 reads YSLEER. The length of the CDR3 is 16 residues. The CDR3 is CASSQDVAGGSDTQYF. DNA for the CDR3: TGCGCCAGCAGCCAAGATGTAGCGGGGGGGTCGGATACGCAGTATTTT.

This sequence joins TRBV6-2 or TRBV6-3 and TRBJ2-7, with D unclear. V lost 5 bases and J lost 7, with 12 bases in between. The V gene's germline CDR1 is MNHEY and CDR2 SVGEGT. This CDR3 is built from 12 residues. CDR3 nucleotide sequence: TGTGCCAGCAGTCCAGTAAGTAGGGAGCAGTACTTC. Protein product: CASSPVSREQYF.

The V call is TRBV28, the J call TRBJ2-7; D assignment may be TRBD1 or TRBD2 (5 bases each). CDR3 length equals 13 residues. The V gene's germline CDR1 is MDHEN and CDR2 SYDVKM. Trimming stripped 6 bases from V and 0 bases from J, with 9 bases between. CDR3 sequence: CASRVGTSYEQYF. The DNA for the CDR3 is TGTGCCAGCAGGGTGGGGACCTCCTACGAGCAGTACTTC.

This chain joins TRBV3-1 (or the pseudogene TRBV3-2) and TRBJ1-2; D possibly corresponds to TRBD1 (6 bases). CDR1 is LGHDT and CDR2 is YNNKEL in the germline V gene (reference sequence). V lost 4 bases to trimming and J lost 7 bases, with 13 bases between them. The CDR3 is made up of 13 amino acids. This chain's CDR3 is CASSLTGLAGYTF. The DNA for the CDR3 is TGTGCCAGCAGCCTCACAGGGTTGGCTGGCTACACCTTC.

The chain combines TRBV5-5 with TRBJ2-7; D assignment may be TRBD1 or TRBD2 (6 bases each). This CDR3 region has 15 residues. Germline CDR1 reads SGHKS; CDR2 reads YYEKEE (reference sequence). V was pared by 3 bases and J by 1 base, with 14 bases between. The CDR3 region has the DNA TGTGCCAGCAGCTGGAGGGGGACAAGATCCTACGAGCAGTACTTC. Its translation: CASSWRGTRSYEQYF.

This clone was observed a single time. The chain uses TRBV28 and TRBJ2-2; D not resolved. Looked up from germline, CDR1 is MDHEN and CDR2 is SYDVKM. The ends were cut back, 5 bases at V and 3 bases at J, with 7 bases in the middle. The length of the CDR3 is 13 residues. CDR3 protein: CASSVQDTGELFF. For the CDR3, the DNA is TGTGCCAGCAGTGTGCAGGACACCGGGGAGCTGTTTTTT.

The chain has TRBV23-1 and TRBJ1-2; D gene ambiguous. TRBV23-1 is known as an ORF, though its function is uncertain. V was shortened by 0 bases and J by 4 bases, with 6 bases between the two germline ends. The CDR3 runs 13 residues. CDR3 loop: CASSQSEFYGYTF. The CDR3 nucleotides are TGCGCCAGCAGTCAATCGGAGTTCTATGGCTACACCTTC.

This chain connects TRBV6-2 or TRBV6-3 to TRBJ1-4; 7 bases match TRBD1. Per germline, CDR1 MNHEY and CDR2 SVGEGT. CDR3 length: 17 amino acids. The trim removed 4 bases at V and 7 bases at J, leaving 15 bases unmatched. The CDR3, as DNA: TGTGCCAGCAGTTCACTCTCTCCCGGGACAGTTGTTGAAAAACTGTTTTTT. Its protein is CASSSLSPGTVVEKLFF.

A word on this clone: This sample includes further DNA sequences coding for the same CDR3. The chain couples TRBV7-3 to TRBJ2-3, with D maybe TRBD2 (6 bases). Germline lookup yields CDR1 SGHTA and CDR2 FQGTGA. The CDR3 contains 14 residues. The V and J ends lost 4 bases and 3 bases respectively, with 11 bases between them. The CDR3 is CASSYGGRTDTQYF. In nucleotides, the CDR3 is TGTGCCAGCAGCTACGGGGGTCGGACAGATACGCAGTATTTT.

The count of this clone is one. The chain employs TRBV12-3 or TRBV12-4 and TRBJ2-2, with D maybe TRBD1 (6 bases). V shed 8 bases and J shed 4 bases, with 11 bases lying between them. This CDR3 region has 13 residues. CDR3: CASAQGLTGELFF. For the CDR3, the DNA is TGTGCCAGCGCACAGGGCCTCACCGGGGAGCTGTTTTTT.